The clone carrying this T cell receptor beta chain was counted only a few times. Its antigen is unidentified. Method: immunoSEQ multiplex PCR; TCRdb's copy keeps in-frame clones and lacks some. The table shows some 6,300 clones, with less than 85% occurring only once. This specimen belongs to a study of tumor-infiltrating lymphocytes in localized non-small cell lung cancer. Study-level results: Tumor T-cell fraction from TCR sequencing was not associated with recurrence-free survival (p = 0.61). IM1 and IM2 tumors showed no difference in T-cell fraction.

The ends were cut back, 7 bases at V and 4 bases at J, with 14 bases in the middle. In germline, CDR1 is MDHEN, CDR2 SYDVKM. The CDR3 is made up of 14 amino acids. The genes are TRBV28 and TRBJ1-3; no firm D call. The specimen was lung tumor tissue. This TCR came from a human donor with non-small cell lung cancer. In nucleotides, the CDR3 is TGTGCCAGCACCTCCTACTCCTCGGGAAACACCATATATTTT. The encoded protein is CASTSYSSGNTIYF.